These 3 T cell receptor beta chains share one sample of origin, sequenced in a study of blood T cell repertoires in COVID-19. This table comes from immunoSEQ multiplex PCR, and its TCRdb copy is limited to in-frame clones, with some not included. Of approximately 260,000 clones listed, over 80% are singletons. The sequencing input was PBMCs or T cells enriched from blood (not recorded which). All receptors come from a woman aged 18-35 years who had recovered from COVID-19.

This sequence joins TRBV5-1 and TRBJ2-1; 8 nucleotides agree with TRBD2. The CDR3 has 13 residues. Looked up from germline, CDR1 is SGHRS and CDR2 is YFSETQ. J was trimmed by 2 bases and V by 7 bases; bases with no gene match: 2. The CDR3 is CASREGTYNEQFF. In DNA, the CDR3 is TGCGCCAGCCGGGAGGGAACCTACAATGAGCAGTTCTTC.

In the case of this clone: Other DNA sequences in the sample encode the same CDR3. The V and J genes are TRBV14 and TRBJ2-1; 8 bases match TRBD2. Germline V gives CDR1 SGHDN, CDR2 FVKESK. This CDR3 has 15 residues. The ends lost 4 bases at V and 4 bases at J; junction bases unmatched: 6. The CDR3 here is CASSPLAGGYNEQFF. The DNA of the CDR3 is TGTGCCAGCAGCCCCCTAGCGGGCGGATACAATGAGCAGTTCTTC.

V and J are TRBV11-1 and TRBJ1-2; 7 positions match TRBD1. Germline CDR1 and CDR2: SGHAT and FQDESV (reference sequence). With V trimmed by 5 bases and J by 2 bases, 5 bases remained unmatched. The CDR3 has 14 amino acids. CDR3 amino acids: CASSMQTGNYGYTF. The DNA for the CDR3 is TGTGCCAGCAGCATGCAGACAGGGAACTATGGCTACACCTTC.